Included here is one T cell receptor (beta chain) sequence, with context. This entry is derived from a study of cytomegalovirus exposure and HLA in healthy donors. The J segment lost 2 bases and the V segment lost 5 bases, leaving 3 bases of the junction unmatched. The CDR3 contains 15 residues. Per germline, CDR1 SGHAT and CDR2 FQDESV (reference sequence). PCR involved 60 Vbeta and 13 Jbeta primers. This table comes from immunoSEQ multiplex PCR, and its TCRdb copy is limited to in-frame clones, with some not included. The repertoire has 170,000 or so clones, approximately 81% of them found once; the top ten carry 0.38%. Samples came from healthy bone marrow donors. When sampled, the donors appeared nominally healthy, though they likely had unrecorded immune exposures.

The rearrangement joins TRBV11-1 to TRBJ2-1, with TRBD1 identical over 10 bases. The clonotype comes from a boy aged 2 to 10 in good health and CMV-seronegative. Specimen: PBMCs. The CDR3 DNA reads TGTGCCAGCAGCACCGACAGGGGGCCCTACAATGAGCAGTTCTTC. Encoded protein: CASSTDRGPYNEQFF.